Sequencing of this T cell receptor beta chain was carried out in a study of T-cell memory formation after mild COVID-19 (dated by TCRdb to the early 2020s). Background on the whole study: Most TCR sequence clusters were specific to one of the two donors. Longitudinal TCRalpha and TCRbeta repertoire sequencing tracked T-cell clones expanding and contracting after mild COVID-19 in a couple of donors. The cohort was made up of two young adult volunteers, one female and one male, who were previously healthy.

The full study reports these points: SARS-CoV-2 specificity was not confirmed for the second-wave clones peaking on day 37. Some responding clones were detected in pre-infection memory, suggesting pre-existing cross-reactive memory T cells joined the SARS-CoV-2 response. The study covered only two mild cases, and larger cohorts including severe cases with pre-infection samples were considered necessary. From day 15 to 85, contracting clones showed balanced CD4/CD8 phenotypes, whereas a second wave of clones that expanded from day 15 to 37 leaned towards CD4+. Contracting CD4+ clones were found mainly in CM and EM memory subsets, while CD8+ clones were enriched in EMRA.

Sequencing relied on an Illumina NovaSeq 6000. Using 5'RACE with constant-segment primers, TCRalpha and TCRbeta cDNA libraries were constructed, with sample barcodes and unique molecular identifiers added in the process. RNA was extracted from every sample with Trizol reagent. Libraries were amplified in two PCR steps, with a second sample barcode and Illumina TruSeq adapters added in the second step. The libraries were sequenced on an Illumina NovaSeq using 2 x 150 bp paired-end reads. Per the source publication's procedure: With migec v1.2.7, reads were demultiplexed and then collapsed into UMI-guided consensus sequences. Using mixcr v2.1.11, UMI consensuses were aligned to TRA and TRB V and J templates and then assembled into clonotypes. A clonotype was counted as expanded or contracted only if both edgeR and NoisET called the change significant, with noise models trained on biological replicates. For edgeR calls, the cutoffs were a false discovery rate-adjusted p below 0.01 and a log2 fold-change threshold of 1. As an exploratory analysis of dynamics, PCA with hierarchical clustering was applied to max-normalized trajectories of the 1000 most abundant clonotypes. Separately sequenced CD4+ and CD8+ repertoires were used to assign a CD4 or CD8 phenotype to each responding clone. TCRdb trimmed public reads at Q25 via fastp, called clones via MiXCR and kept in-frame beta chains. Entries that share a CDR3 protein sequence are merged under the most common genes and DNA. TCRdb's processing, not the study's, gives the V and J calls here. The sample has about 160,000 distinct CDR3 sequences on record, 25% to 40% of them singletons. The ten biggest clones cover more than 10% of the sample.

Only a few counts were recorded for this clonotype. The clone's antigen remains unknown. No much larger clonotype is one base removed from it; base qualities were not supplied. PBMCs were isolated by Ficoll-Paque density gradient centrifugation. The material sequenced was PBMCs or a T cell subset sorted from them (not recorded which). The TCR was taken from an adult woman who had mild COVID-19 (a few samples of this study predate the infection). The sample titles of this study are shuffled in the database, so cell type and time point are left out; the donor was told from shared clones.

The sequenced DNA is TGTGCCAGCAAGAGGACAGGTGCCTCCTACGAGCAGTACTTC. It translates to CASKRTGASYEQYF. Recombination joined TRBV27 with TRBJ2-7, and 7 bases in between align with TRBD1. CDR1 and CDR2 were assigned from the germline V gene (reference sequence) as MNHEY and SMNVEV. Here V drops 7 bases and J drops 0 bases, and the junction holds 6 bases not matched to any gene. From the cysteine up to the phenylalanine, the CDR3 has a length of 14 residues. The kept DNA is CDR3 alone, 42 bases in frame from the first base.